The 2 T cell receptor beta chains given below trace back to one sample, sequenced in a study of PD-L1 blockade in urothelial cancer. Repertoires were generated with immunoSEQ multiplex PCR, while TCRdb's copy carries only in-frame clones and drops some. The table includes 70,000 to 75,000 clones, around 90% detected once. The input for sequencing was PBMCs, taken around atezolizumab (anti-PD-L1) treatment. The receptors stem from a man aged 55 to 69 with urothelial cancer.

The gene calls are TRBV11-2 and TRBJ2-5; tentative D call: TRBD2 (7 bases). In germline, CDR1 is SGHAT, CDR2 FQNNGV. CDR3 length: 17 amino acids. Trimming cost V 8 bases and J 4 bases, with 26 bases left between them. CDR3 sequence: CASAQGQAGLWGETQYF. CDR3 coding DNA: TGTGCCAGCGCCCAGGGGCAAGCGGGACTCTGGGGAGAGACCCAGTACTTC.

This clone was detected once. The V gene is TRBV11-2, the J gene TRBJ2-3; 15 positions match TRBD2. CDR1 SGHAT and CDR2 FQNNGV come from the germline V gene. The CDR3 runs 18 residues. V shed 5 bases and J 4 bases; nucleotides not matched to a gene: 10. Here the CDR3 DNA reads TGTGCCAGCAGCAACCGACGGACTAGCGGGGGGGAAGCAGATACGCAGTATTTT. This translates into CASSNRRTSGGEADTQYF. Drawing the rest from reference TRBV11-2 and TRBJ2-3, the complete variable domain is EAGVAQSPRYKIIEKRQSVAFWCNPISGHATLYWYQQILGQGPKLLIQFQNNGVVDDSQLPKDRFSAERLKGVDSTLKIQPAKLEDSAVYLCASSNRRTSGGEADTQYFGPGTRLTVL.